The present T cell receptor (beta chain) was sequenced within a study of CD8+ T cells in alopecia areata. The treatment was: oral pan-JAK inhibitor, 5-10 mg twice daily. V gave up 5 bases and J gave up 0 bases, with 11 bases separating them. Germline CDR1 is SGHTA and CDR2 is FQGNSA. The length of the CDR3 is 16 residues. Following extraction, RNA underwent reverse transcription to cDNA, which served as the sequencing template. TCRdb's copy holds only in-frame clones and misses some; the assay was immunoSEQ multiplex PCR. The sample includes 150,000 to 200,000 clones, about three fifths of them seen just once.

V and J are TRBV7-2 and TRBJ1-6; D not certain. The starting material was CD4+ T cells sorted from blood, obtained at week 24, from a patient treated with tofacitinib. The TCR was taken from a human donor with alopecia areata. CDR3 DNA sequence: TGTGCCAGCAGCCGCGGTGGGAGCTCCTATAATTCACCCCTCCACTTT. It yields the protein CASSRGGSSYNSPLHF.